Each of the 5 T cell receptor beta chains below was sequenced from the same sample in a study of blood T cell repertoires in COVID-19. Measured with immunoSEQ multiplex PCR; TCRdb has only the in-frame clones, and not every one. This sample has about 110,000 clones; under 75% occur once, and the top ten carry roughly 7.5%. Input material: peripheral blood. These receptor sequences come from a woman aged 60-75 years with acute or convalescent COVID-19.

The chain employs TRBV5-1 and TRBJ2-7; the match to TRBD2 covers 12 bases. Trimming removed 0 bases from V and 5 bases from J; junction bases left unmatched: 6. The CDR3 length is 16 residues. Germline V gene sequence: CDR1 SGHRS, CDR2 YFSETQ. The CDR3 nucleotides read TGCGCCAGCAGCTTGGGTGTGACTAGCGGGGGCCACGAGCAGTACTTC. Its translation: CASSLGVTSGGHEQYF.

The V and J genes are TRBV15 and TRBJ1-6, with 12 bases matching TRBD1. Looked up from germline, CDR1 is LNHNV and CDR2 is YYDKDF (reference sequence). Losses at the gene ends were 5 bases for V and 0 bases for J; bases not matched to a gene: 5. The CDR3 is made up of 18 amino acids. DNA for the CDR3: TGTGCCACCAGCGGAGGGACAGGGGGCTTCTCCTATAATTCACCCCTCCACTTT. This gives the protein CATSGGTGGFSYNSPLHF.

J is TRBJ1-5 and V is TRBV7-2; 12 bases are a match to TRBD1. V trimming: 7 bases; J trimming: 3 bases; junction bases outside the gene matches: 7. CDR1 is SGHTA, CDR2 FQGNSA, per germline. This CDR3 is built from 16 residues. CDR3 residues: CASTPRDRGPNQPQHF. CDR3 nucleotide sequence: TGTGCCAGCACCCCCCGGGACAGGGGGCCCAATCAGCCCCAGCATTTT.

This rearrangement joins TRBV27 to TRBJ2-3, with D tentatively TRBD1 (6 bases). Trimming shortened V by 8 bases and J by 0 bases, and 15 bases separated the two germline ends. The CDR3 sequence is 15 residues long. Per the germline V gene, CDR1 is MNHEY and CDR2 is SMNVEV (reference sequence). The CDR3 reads CASRQGKTSTDTQYF. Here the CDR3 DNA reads TGTGCCAGCCGCCAGGGGAAGACTAGCACAGATACGCAGTATTTT.

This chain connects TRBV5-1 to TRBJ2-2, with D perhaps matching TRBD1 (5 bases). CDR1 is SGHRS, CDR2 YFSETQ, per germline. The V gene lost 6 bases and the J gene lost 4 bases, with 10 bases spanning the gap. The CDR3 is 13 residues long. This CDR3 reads CASIQGSTGELFF. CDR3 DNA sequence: TGCGCCAGCATCCAGGGATCCACCGGGGAGCTGTTTTTT.